This T cell receptor (beta chain) comes out of a study of blood T cell repertoires in COVID-19. There are 14 residues in the CDR3. The V and J ends lost 2 bases and 3 bases respectively, with 9 bases between them. In germline, CDR1 is SGHTA, CDR2 FQGTGA. Clones were read by immunoSEQ multiplex PCR, and TCRdb kept only the in-frame ones, dropping some. The table has about 210,000 clones, 80% to 90% seen once. The TCR was taken from a woman in her thirties or forties with acute COVID-19. The sample was PBMCs or T cells enriched from blood (not recorded which). J is TRBJ2-3 and V is TRBV7-3; D is possibly TRBD2 (6 bases). The CDR3 loop reads CASSLGLATDTQYF. The DNA of the CDR3 is TGTGCCAGCAGCTTAGGGCTAGCGACAGATACGCAGTATTTT.